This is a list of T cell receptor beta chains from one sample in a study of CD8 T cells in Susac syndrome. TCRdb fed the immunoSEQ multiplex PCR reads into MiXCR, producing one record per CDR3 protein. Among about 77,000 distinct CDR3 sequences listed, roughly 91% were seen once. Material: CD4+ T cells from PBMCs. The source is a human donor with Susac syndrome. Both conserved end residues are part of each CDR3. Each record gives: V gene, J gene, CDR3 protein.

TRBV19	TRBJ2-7	CASSPLPGGRVHEQYF
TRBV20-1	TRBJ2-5	CSAREWTGETQYF
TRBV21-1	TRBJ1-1	CASSTQGQNEAFF
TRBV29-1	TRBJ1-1	CSVDGVLSFF
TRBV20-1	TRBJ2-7	CSASLPEPYEQYF
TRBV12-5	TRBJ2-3	CASGLVGDTQYF
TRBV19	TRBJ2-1	CASSSSGNYNEQFF
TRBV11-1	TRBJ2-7	CASSFGEIYTYEQYF
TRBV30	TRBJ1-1	CAWSVPGTIPEAFF
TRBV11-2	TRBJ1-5	CASSLGSGGNQPQHF
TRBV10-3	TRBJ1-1	CAISETENTEAFF
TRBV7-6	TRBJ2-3	CASSLLASGSTDTQYF
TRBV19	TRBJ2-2	CATSVGRPTGELFF
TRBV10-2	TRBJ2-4	CASSESRIGNIQYF